This TCR beta chain stems from a study of blood T cell repertoires in COVID-19 (dated by TCRdb to 2018 to 2021). Regarding the complete study: Samples covering the acute and convalescent phases of COVID-19 were provided by collaborators in the United States, Italy and Spain. Nearly every sample came with metadata listing a de-identified subject ID, COVID-19 status, age in years and sex. Samples were obtained from the ongoing ImmuneRACE study (first 160 participants) and from 1,254 subjects provided by 6 global collaborators. HLA class I and class II types, where available, came from metadata supplied by the sample provider rather than from assay-based typing. A freely available public database, intended as a resource for researchers studying the immune response to SARS-CoV-2, is where the repertoires were released. The material from the prospective study consisted of cDNA or gDNA derived from T cells, B-cell-depleted T cells, or PBMCs. Deeply sampled blood TCRbeta repertoires from subjects exposed to, actively infected with, or recovered from COVID-19 were included in the dataset. Results and caveats for the whole study, not just this receptor: How much clinical and demographic metadata was included differed by source and by participant, and the metadata was provided uncurated.

TCRbeta CDR3 regions were amplified from genomic DNA by means of the immunoSEQ Assay, a bias-controlled multiplex PCR. In the paper's pipeline: Within the assay, amplification of reference gene primers was used to estimate how many nucleated cells each sample contained. To quantify the absolute abundance of each unique TCRbeta CDR3 rearrangement, sequence reads were collapsed and filtered. Productive Simpson clonality was computed per sample as the square root of Simpson's diversity index over productive rearrangements. Entries here come from immuneACCESS through TCRdb and include only in-frame sequences with V and J called. Some clones fail to appear in such tables; in the studies checked, an unresolved V gene covers under half of the shortfall, and the cause of the remainder is unknown. V and J calls and clone size follow that table, whereas D and trimming were derived from the DNA. The sample table holds under 250,000 clones, of which approximately 90% were seen once. In total, the top ten clones hold 2.7% of the sample.

One collaborating source in Seattle enrolled patients while the patients were actively infected and followed the patients over time throughout the course of disease. Whole blood was collected in K2EDTA tubes by collaborating institutions according to the institutions' own protocols. For TCRbeta analysis, collaborator samples were shipped as frozen whole blood, as isolated PBMCs, or as DNA extracted from either sample type. Comments on this clone: No cognate antigen has been identified for it. Per-nucleotide qualities are absent, and no much larger clonotype sits a single base away.

From the cysteine up to the phenylalanine, the CDR3 has a length of 15 residues. The sequence is cut down to CDR3 DNA, 45 bases in frame from base 1. Here V drops 1 base and J drops 8 bases, and the junction holds 9 bases not matched to any gene. Based on the germline V gene, the CDR1 and CDR2 sequences are SGHDT and YYEEEE. Sequenced: peripheral blood. This receptor was taken from a young man with COVID-19, enrolled during active disease. In this chain, TRBV5-6 is recombined with TRBJ1-2; the central 9 bases match TRBD1. In nucleotide form, the sequence is TGTGCCAGCAGCTTGCCCGGGACAGGGATTCGCGGCTACACCTTC. This encodes CASSLPGTGIRGYTF.